The 25 T cell receptor beta chains in this list originate from one sample, sequenced in a study of cytomegalovirus exposure and HLA in healthy donors. PCR was performed using 60 Vbeta and 13 Jbeta primers. Libraries were prepared by immunoSEQ multiplex PCR; TCRdb keeps only in-frame clonotypes and omits some of them. The top ten hold 2.9% of the sample, which has some 170,000 clones, 75% to 80% seen once. The sample consisted of PBMCs. The receptors were gathered from a female donor in good health and CMV-seronegative.

The CDR3 bases are TGTGCCAGCAGTTCTCCGGGACTAGCGGGATACGAGCAGTACTTC. As protein: CASSSPGLAGYEQYF. The chain combines TRBV27 with TRBJ2-7; 13 bases match TRBD2. CDR3 size: 15 residues. Germline trimming cut 4 bases from V and 4 bases from J; bases unmatched to any gene: 4. Looked up from germline, CDR1 is MNHEY and CDR2 is SMNVEV (reference sequence).

V gene TRBV6-1 combines with J gene TRBJ2-1, with TRBD2 matching over 8 bases. Per germline, CDR1 MNHNS and CDR2 SASEGT. The ends lost 4 bases at V and 3 bases at J; junction bases unmatched: 2. This CDR3 spans 14 amino acids. CDR3 coding DNA: TGTGCCAGCAGTGGGACTAGCTTCTACAATGAGCAGTTCTTC. Protein: CASSGTSFYNEQFF.

The chain carries TRBV12-5 and TRBJ2-3; 8 nucleotides align to TRBD1. The CDR3 extends over 15 amino acids. V was clipped by 8 bases and J by 4 bases; unmatched bases: 11. Looked up from germline, CDR1 is LGHNT and CDR2 is FRNRAP. CDR3 sequence: CASQTGTGGADTQYF. The CDR3 coding sequence is TGTGCTAGTCAAACCGGGACAGGAGGGGCAGATACGCAGTATTTT.

J is TRBJ2-5 and V is TRBV30; 8 bases map to TRBD1. Trimming took 4 bases from V and 11 from J; bases not matched to a gene: 6. Germline assignment: CDR1 GTSNPN and CDR2 SVGIG (reference sequence). The CDR3 runs to 11 residues. The CDR3 region has the DNA TGTGCCTGGACGACAGGGGTTAAGCAGTACTTC. Translation gives CAWTTGVKQYF.

This chain joins TRBV28 and TRBJ1-1; 7 bases agree with TRBD1. V shed 5 bases, J shed 0 bases, and the junction held 6 bases outside the gene matches. CDR1 is MDHEN, CDR2 SYDVKM, per germline. The CDR3 totals 15 residues. The CDR3: CASSGQVELNTEAFF. The CDR3 DNA reads TGTGCCAGCAGTGGACAGGTGGAGTTGAACACTGAAGCTTTCTTT.

Remarks on this clone: At one end, the junction sequence differs from germline, possibly due to a read error. The rearrangement links TRBV7-9 to TRBJ1-6, with D unclear. The CDR3 consists of 15 residues. Germline V gene lookup returns CDR1 SEHNR and CDR2 FQNEAQ (reference sequence). CDR3 bases: TGTTCCAGCAGCTTAGGCGGGGATGCAAATTCACCCCTCCACTTT. Its protein is CSSSLGGDANSPLHF.

The chain couples TRBV7-9 to TRBJ2-3; possibly TRBD2 for D (7 bases). The CDR3 loop spans 14 amino acids. Trimming shortened V by 6 bases and J by 6 bases, and 16 bases separated the two germline ends. Germline V gene data show CDR1 as SEHNR and CDR2 as FQNEAQ (reference sequence). The CDR3 protein is CASRGGGRSDTQYF. CDR3 sequence (DNA): TGTGCCAGCAGGGGGGGCGGGAGATCCGATACGCAGTATTTT.

In regard to this clone: An end of the junction does not agree with germline; a read error may underlie this. The chain uses TRBV28 and TRBJ2-7; no clear D. The CDR3 runs to 11 residues. Germline CDR1 reads MDHEN; CDR2 reads SYDVKM. CDR3 sequence (DNA): TGTGCCAGCAGTTCGAGATACGGGCAGTACTTC. As protein: CASSSRYGQYF.

This clone was seen a handful of times. The chain employs TRBV5-1 and TRBJ2-1; a possible D gene is TRBD1 (5 bases). Per germline, CDR1 SGHRS and CDR2 YFSETQ. Trimming cost V 2 bases and J 4 bases, with 13 bases left between them. The CDR3 runs 15 residues. The CDR3 DNA reads TGCGCCAGCAGCTTTCAGGGTTCTCGTTACAATGAGCAGTTCTTC. Protein sequence: CASSFQGSRYNEQFF.

J is TRBJ2-3 and V is TRBV28; D remains unclear. Germline values: CDR1 MDHEN, CDR2 SYDVKM. CDR3 length: 14 amino acids. V shed 5 bases and J shed 1 base, with 10 bases lying between them. This CDR3 reads CASSTPSGTDTQYF. In DNA, the CDR3 is TGTGCCAGCAGTACCCCAAGCGGCACAGATACGCAGTATTTT.

The V gene is TRBV30, the J gene TRBJ1-5; D not resolved. Germline CDR1 and CDR2: GTSNPN and SVGIG (reference sequence). V was trimmed by 0 bases and J by 5 bases, leaving 8 bases between them. The CDR3 spans 13 residues. CDR3 nucleotide sequence: TGTGCCTGGAGTGTACAGAATGATCAGCCCCAGCATTTT. It encodes CAWSVQNDQPQHF.

The chain carries TRBV19 and TRBJ1-1, with 7 bases that match TRBD1. The CDR3 spans 14 residues. V was pared by 7 bases and J by 4 bases, with 9 bases of the junction left unmatched. Germline assignment: CDR1 LNHDA and CDR2 SQIVND (reference sequence). CDR3 in amino acids: CASTLQGRSTEAFF. The CDR3 nucleotides read TGTGCCAGTACTCTACAGGGGAGAAGCACTGAAGCTTTCTTT.

The rearrangement joins TRBV11-2 to TRBJ2-7; weak D call: TRBD1 (5 bases). The germline V gene encodes CDR1 SGHAT and CDR2 FQNNGV. V was shortened by 5 bases and J by 3 bases, with 11 bases between the two germline ends. The CDR3 extends over 13 amino acids. This CDR3 reads CASSPDMHYEQYF. The CDR3 region has the DNA TGTGCCAGCAGCCCGGACATGCACTACGAGCAGTACTTC.

This sequence joins TRBV7-9 and TRBJ1-4; 8 bases are shared with TRBD1. Germline CDR1 reads SEHNR; CDR2 reads FQNEAQ (reference sequence). V was clipped by 1 base and J by 5 bases; unmatched bases: 3. CDR3 length: 15 amino acids. For the CDR3, the DNA is TGTGCCAGCAGCTTAGGGACAGGGCAGAATGAAAAACTGTTTTTT. The encoded protein is CASSLGTGQNEKLFF. Filled out from reference TRBV7-9 and TRBJ1-4, the complete variable domain reads DTGVSQNPRHKITKRGQNVTFRCDPISEHNRLYWYRQTLGQGPEFLTYFQNEAQLEKSRLLSDRFSAERPKGSFSTLEIQRTEQGDSAMYLCASSLGTGQNEKLFFGSGTQLSVL.

A few counts support this clone. Written as DNA, the CDR3 is TGTGCCAGCAGCGTAGGACAGAATAACTATGGCTACACCTTC. It is translated as CASSVGQNNYGYTF. The chain is built from TRBV9 and TRBJ1-2; weak D call: TRBD1 (5 bases). Trimming left V 0 bases short and J 1 base short, with 7 bases between. Germline V lookup: CDR1 SGDLS, CDR2 YYNGEE. The CDR3 runs 14 residues.

About this clone itself: At one end the junction does not follow the germline gene, possibly because of a read error. This chain joins TRBV6-5 and TRBJ1-1; D possibly corresponds to TRBD1 (6 bases). There are 13 residues in the CDR3. The germline gives CDR1 MNHEY, CDR2 SVGAGI. As DNA, the CDR3 is TGTGCCAGCGGAGGACAGTTGAACGCTGAAGCTTTCTTT. Its translation: CASGGQLNAEAFF.

As regards this clone: Germline is not matched at one junction end, which may reflect a read error. The chain combines TRBV23-1 with TRBJ2-1; perhaps TRBD1 as D (6 bases). Being an ORF, TRBV23-1 has a function that is uncertain. This CDR3 has 17 residues. The CDR3 DNA follows: TGCACCAGCAGTCAATCTAGGGTCCAGGGGTCCTACAATGAGCAGTTCTTC. Translated: CTSSQSRVQGSYNEQFF.

The chain employs TRBV7-8 and TRBJ1-6; maybe TRBD1 (5 bases). This CDR3 has 16 amino acids. V lost 2 bases to trimming and J lost 7 bases, with 15 bases between them. Looked up from germline, CDR1 is SGHVS and CDR2 is FQNEAQ. CDR3 sequence (DNA): TGTGCCAGCAGCTTATCTCAGGGCGGGGTGAATTCACCCCTCCACTTT. Protein sequence: CASSLSQGGVNSPLHF.

This sequence joins TRBV5-5 and TRBJ1-5; D unclear. The ends were cut back, 4 bases at V and 0 bases at J, with 8 bases in the middle. Germline loops: CDR1 SGHKS, CDR2 YYEKEE (reference sequence). The CDR3 loop spans 14 amino acids. CDR3: CASSPSNSNQPQHF. The CDR3 DNA is TGTGCCAGCAGCCCCAGTAATAGCAATCAGCCCCAGCATTTT.

The gene calls are TRBV19 and TRBJ2-7; 7 positions agree with TRBD1. Germline values: CDR1 LNHDA, CDR2 SQIVND (reference sequence). The CDR3 has 16 residues. With 1 base clipped from V and 4 bases from J, the junction kept 10 bases outside the gene matches. The CDR3 here is CASSIGGTATHYEQYF. The CDR3 nucleotides read TGTGCCAGTAGTATAGGGGGGACAGCGACACATTACGAGCAGTACTTC.

This CDR3 is CASSLDWAGDTQYF. The DNA of the CDR3 is TGTGCCAGCAGCTTAGATTGGGCGGGGGATACGCAGTATTTT. The V and J genes are TRBV11-3 and TRBJ2-3; D may be TRBD2 (6 bases). CDR1 SGHNT and CDR2 YENEEA come from the germline V gene. Trimming stripped 0 bases from V and 6 bases from J, with 10 bases between. The CDR3 loop spans 14 amino acids.

This clone came up a few times. The V gene is TRBV11-2, the J gene TRBJ2-2; 10 bases match TRBD1. CDR3 length equals 17 residues. V lost 6 bases and J lost 7; bases outside the gene matches: 14. The germline gives CDR1 SGHAT, CDR2 FQNNGV. The CDR3 nucleotides read TGTGCCAGCAGTCTCGCCCTCAGACAGGGGGCAGGCGGGGAGCTGTTTTTT. Encoded protein: CASSLALRQGAGGELFF.

The J gene is TRBJ2-7, the V gene TRBV7-8; 10 bases line up with TRBD2. The CDR3 is made up of 15 amino acids. Looked up from germline, CDR1 is SGHVS and CDR2 is FQNEAQ. V was clipped by 5 bases and J by 7 bases; unmatched bases: 11. The CDR3 DNA follows: TGTGCCAGCAGCCCAACACTAGCGGGAAGGAGGGAGCAGTACTTC. Amino acids: CASSPTLAGRREQYF. The full variable domain, rest sourced from reference TRBV7-8 and TRBJ2-7, is GAGVSQSPRYKVAKRGQDVALRCDPISGHVSLFWYQQALGQGPEFLTYFQNEAQLDKSGLPSDRFFAERPEGSVSTLKIQRTQQEDSAVYLCASSPTLAGRREQYFGPGTRLTVT.

The chain is built from TRBV30 and TRBJ1-2, with D tentatively TRBD1 (5 bases). CDR3 length: 13 amino acids. Trimming left V 2 bases short and J 5 bases short, with 12 bases between. Germline-derived CDR1 and CDR2 are GTSNPN and SVGIG (reference sequence). CDR3 nucleotide sequence: TGTGCCTGGAGTTCGGAGGGACGGTATGGCTACACCTTC. This gives the protein CAWSSEGRYGYTF.

Worth noting for this clone: Relative to the germline gene, one junction end is altered; a read error may explain this. The chain carries TRBV28 and TRBJ1-4; no clear D. Germline-derived CDR1 and CDR2 are MDHEN and SYDVKM. This CDR3 is built from 12 residues. The CDR3 DNA reads TGTGCCAGCAGCCCGGAGCGGGGAACCCGGGCTTTT. It yields the protein CASSPERGTRAF.